The table lists the clone carrying this T cell receptor beta chain with many counts. Its cognate antigen is unknown. This CDR3 has 15 amino acids. The ends lost 4 bases at V and 4 bases at J; junction bases unmatched: 8. CDR1 and CDR2 from the germline V gene are LNHNV and YYDKDF (reference sequence). The sample is drawn from a study of identical twins. Overall study findings and caveats: Possibly, invariant MAIT and iNKT cells partly confounded zero-insertion analyses. Beta out-of-frame sequences showed weaker excess twin sharing.

TCRdb itself ran the 5' RACE reads through MiXCR, one entry per CDR3 protein. The data hold around 300,000 distinct CDR3 sequences, with 8% to 9% observed a single time. This sample also belongs to another study, concerning yellow fever vaccine responses in identical twins.

Sequencing was done on a sample of memory (CD45RO+) T cells sorted from blood. The receptor was isolated from a woman younger than 30 in good health. The gene calls are TRBV15 and TRBJ1-1, with TRBD1 identical over 8 bases. In nucleotides, the CDR3 is TGTGCCACCAGCAAAGGGACAGGCGCGAGCACTGAAGCTTTCTTT. Protein product: CATSKGTGASTEAFF.